A single T cell receptor beta chain is shown here with its context. The target antigen is unknown. These data belong to a study of cytomegalovirus exposure and HLA in healthy donors. Notes on the study in general: A previous analysis found most TCR beta V segments productive roughly 87% or roughly 30% of the time. While the bulk of TCR sequences proved rare, some public TCRs turned up in many donors. Researchers reported in a later analysis that a missense DCLRE1C variant was tied to TCR beta V- and J-gene trimming.

The V end was cut by 10 bases, the J end by 3 bases, with 18 bases between. CDR1 SNHLY and CDR2 FYNNEI come from the germline V gene. The CDR3 is 14 residues long. Researchers ran the PCR with 60 Vbeta and 13 Jbeta primers. Assay used: immunoSEQ multiplex PCR; TCRdb lists only in-frame clones, some missing. This sample has about 150,000 clones, with almost 75% found just once. The donors (healthy individuals) were bone marrow donors. The chain joins TRBV2 to TRBJ1-1; D unclear. Sequencing input: PBMCs. This TCR came from a woman between 18 and 29 years old in good health and CMV-seropositive. In DNA, the CDR3 is TGTGCCACCCTGGGGAGGGTCTGGGACACTGAAGCTTTCTTT. Its translation: CATLGRVWDTEAFF.